The sequence of this TCR beta chain was determined in a study of blood T cell repertoires in COVID-19. Study at large: The United States, Italy and Spain provided the acute and convalescent COVID-19 samples. Nucleic acid was either cDNA or gDNA, and it came from T cells, B-cell-depleted T cells, or PBMCs.

Original data processing: Reference gene primer amplification gave nucleated cell count estimates. The protocol was immunoSEQ multiplex PCR, while the TCRdb copy is restricted to in-frame clones and leaves out a portion. Clone size and V and J calls were adopted from that table, with D and trimming inferred from the DNA. The sample lists 72,000 or so clones, roughly 86% occurring once. CDR1 and CDR2 from the germline V gene are MNHEY and SMNVEV (reference sequence). V lost 8 bases and J lost 3, with 11 bases in between. The CDR3 is made up of 13 amino acids. The sample comprised peripheral blood. V gene TRBV27 combines with J gene TRBJ1-5; D not certain. The clonotype comes from an older woman with acute or convalescent COVID-19. CDR3 amino acids: CASSAQFNQPQHF. The DNA of the CDR3 is TGTGCCAGCTCCGCACAGTTCAATCAGCCCCAGCATTTT.